This T cell receptor beta chain derives from a study of spatial heterogeneity in lung cancer (dated by TCRdb to between 2017 and 2020). The study in broad terms: Beta-chain transcripts were consistently detected in greater numbers than alpha-chain transcripts, which likely reflected higher beta-chain transcript abundance. In non-small cell lung cancer, the study made a quantitative comparison of TCR alpha and beta repertoires among multiple tumor regions, matched nontumor lung and blood. A strong correlation was found between TCR transcript counts in tumor regions and a T cell transcriptional module score from matched bulk RNA-seq. TCR repertoire features were related to nonsynonymous mutation counts determined by whole-exome sequencing of tumor tissue. In the raw uncorrected reads, each unique combination of TCR and UMI appeared more than ten times on average. At surgery, both alpha and beta chains were TCR-sequenced in fewer than 250 tumor regions, roughly 64 matched nontumor lung samples and some 60 PBMC samples.

This clonotype registers as large (0.1 to 1%) within its sample. There is no known antigen for this receptor. Within one base of it there is no much larger clone, and no base qualities were kept. The library was produced with 5' RACE. Sequencing was performed on a NextSeq 500. The TCR library protocol attached a unique molecular identifier to each TCR cDNA molecule to allow correction of PCR and sequencing errors. The paper's processing steps were these. TCR identification, UMI-based error correction and CDR3 extraction were performed with Decombinator tools. Expanded TCRs were defined as those above a frequency of 2 per 1,000, corresponding to the top 1% of the tumor frequency distribution. Expanded tumor TCRs were classed as regional if statistically deemed absent (corrected P<0.05) from at least one tumor region, otherwise ubiquitous. Renyi diversity was computed with the R vegan package after each repertoire had been subsampled 100 times to 5,000 TCRs. CDR3 similarity networks were constructed using string-kernel similarity of amino acid triplets, with links drawn between CDR3s whose pairwise similarity was above 0.82. TCRdb reanalyzed the raw reads on its own, using fastp at Q25 for trimming and MiXCR for clone calling, and kept in-frame beta chains. CDR3 protein sequences are deduplicated, and each keeps its most common genes and DNA. In this record, the V and J calls reflect TCRdb's handling and not the investigators' own analysis. The sample records under 1,000 distinct CDR3 sequences, around 10% of which are singletons. Together, the top ten hold around 32% of the sample.

The CDR3 sequence holds 12 residues, the cysteine and phenylalanine included. The sequence is cut down to CDR3 DNA, 36 bases in frame from base 1. The junction carries 15 bases between V and J, which are trimmed by 6 bases and 9 bases respectively. As encoded in the germline V gene, CDR1 is MDHEN while CDR2 is SYDVKM. The time point label of this sample denotes: sample taken at primary tumor resection. Samples were obtained from 65 to 90 patients with early-stage, untreated non-small cell lung cancer from the lung TRACERx cohort. For TCR sequencing, whole RNA was extracted from tumor and nontumor lung tissue, or from cryopreserved PBMC samples, and no cell sorting was done. Patients were selected for TCR sequencing only if sufficient RNA was available from at least two tumor regions. Before selection, tumor and adjacent nontumor lung specimens were reviewed by a lung pathologist. The research as a whole found: TCR-seq was estimated to cover only roughly 7% of tumor T cells for alpha chains and approximately 13% for beta chains. A correlation was observed between the number of expanded intratumoral alpha and beta TCRs and the tumor nonsynonymous mutation count. Additional single-cell paired TCR alpha and beta sequencing was considered necessary to confirm, at a functional level, the hypothesis that regional TCRs recognize regional mutations. The count of ubiquitous expanded TCRs correlated with the count of ubiquitous nonsynonymous mutations, and the count of regional expanded TCRs correlated with the count of regional nonsynonymous mutations.

This chain is built from TRBV28 and TRBJ2-7, with TRBD2 tentatively as D gene (6 bases match). The sequence was collected from a male donor with early-stage non-small cell lung cancer. Here the sequenced sample was lung tumor tissue, taken at surgery. The nucleotide sequence is TGTGCCAGCAGCCCGGGGACTGCGTCGCAGTACTTC. Its translation reads: CASSPGTASQYF.